This record looks at one TCR beta chain sequence and its context. Its antigen is not known. The sample belongs to a study of persistence of HIV-infected CD4 T cells. The CDR3 extends over 14 amino acids. Germline-derived CDR1 and CDR2 are SGHKS and YYEKEE (reference sequence). With 4 bases removed from V and 3 bases from J, the gap between germline ends came to 14 bases. Sequencing used immunoSEQ version 4 in survey mode. Only in-frame clones appear in the TCRdb table, and some are missing; sequencing was by immunoSEQ multiplex PCR. The data hold some 32,000 clones, with 82% observed a single time. Cells were stimulated with overlapping HIV-1 Gag 15-mer peptides. Memory cells lacking CD40L and CD69 with high CD45RO were sorted.

The material was CD4+ T cells sorted from PBMCs after roughly 18-hour stimulation, obtained from a patient who received antiretroviral therapy. The chain recombines TRBV5-5 with TRBJ2-7; D gene uncertain. The clonotype originates from an adult woman with HIV who was CMV-seropositive. The CDR3 spells CASSPEFAGYEQYF. The CDR3 DNA follows: TGTGCCAGCAGCCCCGAATTCGCAGGCTACGAGCAGTACTTC. Full variable domain (outside the CDR3, taken from reference TRBV5-5 and TRBJ2-7): DAGVTQSPTHLIKTRGQQVTLRCSPISGHKSVSWYQQVLGQGPQFIFQYYEKEERGRGNFPDRFSARQFPNYSSELNVNALLLGDSALYLCASSPEFAGYEQYFGPGTRLTVT.